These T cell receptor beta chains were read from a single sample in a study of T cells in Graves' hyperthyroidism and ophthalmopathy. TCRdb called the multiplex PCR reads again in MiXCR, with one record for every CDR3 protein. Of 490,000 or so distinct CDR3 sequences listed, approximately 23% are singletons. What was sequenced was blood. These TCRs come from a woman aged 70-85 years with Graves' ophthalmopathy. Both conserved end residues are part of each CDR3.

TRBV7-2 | CASSTGQGLYTEAFF
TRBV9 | CASSVEGGRAQYF
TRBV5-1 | CASSSGAGGRNEQFF
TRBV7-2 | CASSVTGGSQPQHF
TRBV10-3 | CAISDLGPDTQYF
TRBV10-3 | CAISGGQGGTDTQYF
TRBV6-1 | CAVQGSAGGEQYF
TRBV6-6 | CASSYSPSGRNEQFF
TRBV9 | CASSPDSRYEQYF
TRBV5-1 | CASSLDTDLKANYGYTF
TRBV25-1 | CASRQGIYGYTF
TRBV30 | CAWRGRFSGNTIYF
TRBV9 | CASSPLAGGSSYEQYF
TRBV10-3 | CAISDPSRRGTDTQYF
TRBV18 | CASSPPLGGRGFNNEQFF
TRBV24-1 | CATQVGRNNEQFF
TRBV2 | CASSEAQGVLAKNIQYF
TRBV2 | CASTTGFSEAFF
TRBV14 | CASSRAKGLAGGPWAEQFF
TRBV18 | CASSPGGWNTEAFF
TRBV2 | CASSEARGGNTDTQYF
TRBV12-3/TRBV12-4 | CASSSRDNSPLHF
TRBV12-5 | CASGLDSHYEQYF
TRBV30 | CAWSEGRDNQPQHF
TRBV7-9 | CASSIGRGATNEKLFF
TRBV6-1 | CASRPRTASEQYF
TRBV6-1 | CASTSNGWAGGTDTQYF
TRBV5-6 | CASSSRLGYNTEAFF
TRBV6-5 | CASSSVSYGYTF
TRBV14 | CTSSQGLWIGDNEQFF
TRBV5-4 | CASSLDAEAFF
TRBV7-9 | CAGGRGRTSEQYF
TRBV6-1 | CATKDPRTSPLHF
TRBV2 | CASRETGGYGNTIYF
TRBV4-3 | CASSQGGGEKLFF
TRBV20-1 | CSARDMGTALHF
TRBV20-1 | CSASPQGRGEETQYF
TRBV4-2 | CASSPTGQTGELFF
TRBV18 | CASSPQATGELFF
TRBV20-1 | CSAPRQTVGTEAFF
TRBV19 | CASSFMGQPQHF
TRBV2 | CASSSLGSTDTQYF
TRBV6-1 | CASRGASWDEQYF
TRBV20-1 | CSARDWGRVNTEAFF
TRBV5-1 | CASSSSPGSVTEAFF
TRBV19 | CASTSGDRGPYSNQPQHF
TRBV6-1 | CASSFRGAEETQYF